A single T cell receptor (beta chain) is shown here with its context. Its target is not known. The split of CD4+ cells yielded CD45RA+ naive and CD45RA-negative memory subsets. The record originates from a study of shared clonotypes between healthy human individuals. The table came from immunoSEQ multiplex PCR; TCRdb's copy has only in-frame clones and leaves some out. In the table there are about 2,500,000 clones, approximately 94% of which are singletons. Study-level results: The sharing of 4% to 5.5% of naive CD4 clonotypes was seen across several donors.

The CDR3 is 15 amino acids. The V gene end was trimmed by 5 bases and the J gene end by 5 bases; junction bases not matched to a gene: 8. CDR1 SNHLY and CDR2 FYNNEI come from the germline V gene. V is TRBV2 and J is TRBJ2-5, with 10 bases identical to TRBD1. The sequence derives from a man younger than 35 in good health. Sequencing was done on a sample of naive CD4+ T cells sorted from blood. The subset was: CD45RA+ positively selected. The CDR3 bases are TGTGCCAGCAGTAGCCCGGGACAGGGGAAGGAGACCCAGTACTTC. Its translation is CASSSPGQGKETQYF.